The 29 T cell receptor beta chains reported below all come from one sample, sequenced in a study of T cells after yellow fever vaccination. TCRdb itself ran the 5' RACE reads through MiXCR, one entry per CDR3 protein. Counted here are 450,000 to 600,000 distinct CDR3 sequences, around an eighth occurring once; the ten biggest clones make up about 14%. Material: PBMCs, obtained on the day of the yellow fever booster vaccination. The source is a man aged 25-40 years who received the YFV17D yellow fever vaccine.

This clonotype came up many times. This rearrangement joins TRBV5-1 to TRBJ2-6; D unresolved. CDR1 and CDR2 (germline): SGHRS, YFSETQ. Trimming cost V 0 bases and J 3 bases, with 4 bases left between them. The CDR3 consists of 14 residues. The CDR3, as DNA: TGCGCCAGCAGCTTGGGGTATGGGGCCAACGTCCTGACTTTC. Translating it yields CASSLGYGANVLTF. The full variable domain, with the rest looked up from reference TRBV5-1 and TRBJ2-6, is KAGVTQTPRYLIKTRGQQVTLSCSPISGHRSVSWYQQTPGQGLQFLFEYFSETQRNKGNFPGRFSGRQFSNSRSEMNVSTLELGDSALYLCASSLGYGANVLTFGAGSRLTVL.

This clonotype showed up just a few times. The chain combines TRBV5-1 with TRBJ2-3; 8 bases are shared with TRBD2. The CDR3 length is 14 residues. Germline values: CDR1 SGHRS, CDR2 YFSETQ. V lost 5 bases to trimming and J lost 3 bases; unmatched junction nucleotides: 5. CDR3 sequence reads: CASSIAGRTDTQYF. In DNA, the CDR3 is TGCGCCAGCAGTATAGCGGGAAGGACAGATACGCAGTATTTT. The whole variable domain, filled in from reference TRBV5-1 and TRBJ2-3, reads KAGVTQTPRYLIKTRGQQVTLSCSPISGHRSVSWYQQTPGQGLQFLFEYFSETQRNKGNFPGRFSGRQFSNSRSEMNVSTLELGDSALYLCASSIAGRTDTQYFGPGTRLTVL.

The V gene is TRBV20-1, the J gene TRBJ2-1; 9 bases are a match to TRBD1. The CDR3 loop spans 15 amino acids. From germline, CDR1 is DFQATT and CDR2 SNEGSKA (reference sequence). The junction had 4 bases not matched to a gene; V was cut back by 0 bases and J by 4 bases. As DNA, the CDR3 is TGCAGTGCTAGAGATGCCGGGACAGGGTACAATGAGCAGTTCTTC. This translates into CSARDAGTGYNEQFF.

This chain links TRBV5-4 with TRBJ2-5; D may correspond to TRBD1 or TRBD2 (6 bases each). Trimming stripped 1 base from V and 5 bases from J, with 15 bases between. Per germline, CDR1 SGHNT and CDR2 YYREEE (reference sequence). CDR3 length: 15 residues. The CDR3 loop is CASSLSSGEAETQYF. CDR3 in DNA: TGTGCCAGCAGCTTGTCATCAGGGGAGGCGGAGACCCAGTACTTC. Drawing the rest from reference TRBV5-4 and TRBJ2-5, the complete variable domain is ETGVTQSPTHLIKTRGQQVTLRCSSQSGHNTVSWYQQALGQGPQFIFQYYREEENGRGNFPPRFSGLQFPNYSSELNVNALELDDSALYLCASSLSSGEAETQYFGPGTRLLVL.

This clonotype was detected a few times. The chain carries TRBV5-1 and TRBJ2-1; D perhaps matches TRBD1 (6 bases). The CDR3 consists of 12 residues. Trimming left V 7 bases short and J 7 bases short, with 12 bases between. Germline CDR1 reads SGHRS; CDR2 reads YFSETQ. CDR3 amino acids: CASGDRLNEQFF. The CDR3 DNA follows: TGCGCCAGCGGCGACAGGTTAAATGAGCAGTTCTTC.

The chain couples TRBV27 to TRBJ1-1; no firm D call. The CDR3 length is 13 residues. CDR1 MNHEY and CDR2 SMNVEV come from the germline V gene (reference sequence). V shed 6 bases and J shed 3 bases, with 11 bases lying between them. Written as DNA, the CDR3 is TGTGCCAGCAGCCGTGAGGGTTACACTGAAGCTTTCTTT. Protein sequence: CASSREGYTEAFF.

This chain links TRBV5-1 with TRBJ2-1; 8 nucleotides match TRBD2. Germline trimming cut 4 bases from V and 8 bases from J; bases unmatched to any gene: 14. CDR3 length equals 16 residues. Looked up from germline, CDR1 is SGHRS and CDR2 is YFSETQ. CDR3 amino acids: CASSISGTSLYDEQFF. The CDR3 bases are TGCGCCAGCAGCATCTCCGGGACTAGTTTATACGATGAGCAGTTCTTC.

The J gene is TRBJ2-5, the V gene TRBV7-2; TRBD2 might be the D (5 bases). The CDR3 has 14 amino acids. CDR1 and CDR2 from the germline V gene are SGHTA and FQGNSA. V dropped 5 bases and J dropped 6 bases, with 16 bases sitting between them. The CDR3 nucleotides read TGTGCCAGCAGCCGACCGGAGGCCACGAAGACCCAGTACTTC. It specifies CASSRPEATKTQYF. Complete variable domain (other parts from reference TRBV7-2 and TRBJ2-5): GAGVSQSPSNKVTEKGKDVELRCDPISGHTALYWYRQSLGQGLEFLIYFQGNSAPDKSGLPSDRFSAERTGGSVSTLTIQRTQQEDSAVYLCASSRPEATKTQYFGPGTRLLVL.

The chain links TRBV28 to TRBJ2-2; weak D call: TRBD1 (5 bases). Germline-derived CDR1 and CDR2 are MDHEN and SYDVKM. CDR3 length: 14 amino acids. V lost 2 bases and J lost 7, with 11 bases in between. The CDR3 spells CASSLNQGNGELFF. The CDR3 coding sequence is TGTGCCAGCAGTTTAAACCAGGGTAACGGGGAGCTGTTTTTT. The full variable domain, its missing parts supplied by reference TRBV28 and TRBJ2-2, is DVKVTQSSRYLVKRTGEKVFLECVQDMDHENMFWYRQDPGLGLRLIYFSYDVKMKEKGDIPEGYSVSREKKERFSLILESASTNQTSMYLCASSLNQGNGELFFGEGSRLTVL.

This clonotype was counted between two and nine times. V and J are TRBV20-1 and TRBJ2-1; 7 bases agree with TRBD2. The CDR3 runs 15 residues. Germline lookup yields CDR1 DFQATT and CDR2 SNEGSKA (reference sequence). With 0 bases clipped from V and 7 bases from J, the junction kept 9 bases outside the gene matches. This CDR3 is CSARERREKINEQFF. CDR3 DNA: TGCAGTGCTAGAGAGCGGCGGGAGAAAATTAATGAGCAGTTCTTC.

This clonotype was detected only a few times. The genes are TRBV6-2 or TRBV6-3 and TRBJ2-2; no firm D call. V lost 3 bases to trimming and J lost 15 bases, with 14 bases between them. This CDR3 spans 12 amino acids. Per the germline V gene, CDR1 is MNHEY and CDR2 is SVGEGT. The CDR3 sequence is CASSYDTPRMFF. The CDR3 DNA follows: TGTGCCAGCAGTTATGACACCCCCCGTATGTTTTTT.

About this clonotype itself: One end of the junction does not line up with germline, which may come from a read error. The rearrangement joins TRBV20-1 to TRBJ2-3; 8 nucleotides agree with TRBD1. CDR1 and CDR2 from the germline V gene are DFQATT and SNEGSKA (reference sequence). This CDR3 is 20 amino acids long. The CDR3 here is CCARDLRKRPGGAGTDTQYF. In DNA, the CDR3 is TGCTGTGCTAGAGATCTACGAAAAAGGCCAGGGGGCGCGGGCACAGATACGCAGTATTTT.

The chain carries TRBV20-1 and TRBJ2-3, with 10 bases matching TRBD2. Per germline, CDR1 DFQATT and CDR2 SNEGSKA (reference sequence). V lost 2 bases and J lost 3; bases outside the gene matches: 5. The CDR3 runs 15 residues. The CDR3 coding sequence is TGCAGTGCTAGACCTAGCGGGAGAGCGACAGATACGCAGTATTTT. This sequence encodes CSARPSGRATDTQYF.

This chain connects TRBV9 to TRBJ1-2, with unresolved D. The CDR3 runs to 13 residues. Germline CDR1 is SGDLS and CDR2 is YYNGEE. V gave up 3 bases and J gave up 7 bases, with 13 bases separating them. The CDR3 DNA follows: TGTGCCAGCAGCGCCGTAGATAGAAGTGGCTACACCTTC. It encodes CASSAVDRSGYTF.

This clonotype was recorded a few times. V is TRBV29-1 and J is TRBJ2-1; D gene uncertain. Trimming took off 5 bases at V and 4 bases at J, with 6 bases between the two ends. CDR1 is SQVTM, CDR2 ANQGSEA, per germline. The CDR3 is made up of 11 amino acids. The CDR3 nucleotides are TGCAGCGTTCGGGTGTACAATGAGCAGTTCTTC. It specifies CSVRVYNEQFF.

This clonotype was seen a handful of times. The chain has TRBV4-2 and TRBJ2-5; D possibly corresponds to TRBD1 (7 bases). This CDR3 comprises 15 residues. The germline CDR1 and CDR2 sequences are LGHNA and YNFKEQ. V gave up 1 base and J gave up 5 bases, with 14 bases separating them. CDR3 region: CASSQVTGTGETQYF. CDR3 bases: TGTGCCAGCAGCCAAGTGACAGGGACTGGCGAGACCCAGTACTTC.

The chain combines TRBV10-3 with TRBJ2-2; D possibly corresponds to TRBD1 (5 bases). The V end lost 4 bases, the J end lost 5 bases, and 5 bases lay between the germline ends. Germline V CDR1 and CDR2: ENHRY, SYGVKD. The CDR3 consists of 12 residues. CDR3 nucleotides: TGTGCCATCAGTGCAGGGACCGGGGAGCTGTTTTTT. Protein product: CAISAGTGELFF.

This clonotype occurred a few times. V gene TRBV4-2 combines with J gene TRBJ2-2; D remains ambiguous. Germline V gene sequence: CDR1 LGHNA, CDR2 YNFKEQ. The V gene lost 2 bases and the J gene lost 1 base, with 8 bases spanning the gap. This CDR3 has 15 residues. As DNA, the CDR3 is TGTGCCAGCAGCCAACCCACTCGGAACACCGGGGAGCTGTTTTTT. Its translation is CASSQPTRNTGELFF.

This clonotype was observed at least ten times. The chain combines TRBV20-1 with TRBJ2-7, with D tentatively TRBD1 (5 bases). V lost 5 bases and J 0 bases, leaving 14 bases between the germline ends. Germline V gene lookup returns CDR1 DFQATT and CDR2 SNEGSKA (reference sequence). CDR3 length equals 14 residues. The CDR3 coding sequence is TGCAGTGCTTCGACAGTCCCTCACTCCTACGAGCAGTACTTC. Translation gives CSASTVPHSYEQYF.

V gene TRBV19 combines with J gene TRBJ2-4; a weak D match, TRBD2 (6 bases). V was pared by 5 bases and J by 7 bases, with 12 bases between. Germline V gene lookup returns CDR1 LNHDA and CDR2 SQIVND (reference sequence). This CDR3 is 13 amino acids long. CDR3 sequence (DNA): TGTGCCAGTAGTCCCTCTAGCGTCAACATTCAGTACTTC. Translating gives CASSPSSVNIQYF.

The chain carries TRBV29-1 and TRBJ2-2; TRBD2 agrees at 7 bases. CDR3 length equals 14 residues. Germline assignment: CDR1 SQVTM and CDR2 ANQGSEA. Trimming at V came to 4 bases and at J to 7 bases, leaving 9 bases not matched to a gene. The CDR3 here is CSVGTGEGGGELFF. In nucleotides, the CDR3 is TGCAGCGTTGGTACGGGGGAGGGAGGCGGGGAGCTGTTTTTT.

This clonotype was found a few times. This rearrangement joins TRBV7-3 to TRBJ2-5; maybe TRBD1 (6 bases). From germline, CDR1 is SGHTA and CDR2 FQGTGA. Trimming removed 6 bases at V and 5 bases at J, with 16 bases between. The CDR3 consists of 14 residues. The CDR3 coding sequence is TGTGCCAGCAGTCTTCAGGCAGGGGTGGAGACCCAGTACTTC. Encoded protein: CASSLQAGVETQYF.

This chain joins TRBV7-2 and TRBJ2-7; 7 nucleotides line up with TRBD2. CDR1 is SGHTA and CDR2 is FQGNSA in the germline V gene. V lost 5 bases, J lost 3 bases, and 7 bases stayed unmatched. The CDR3 length is 14 residues. CDR3 DNA sequence: TGTGCCAGCAGCGGATCTAGCGGAAACTACGAGCAGTACTTC. Its protein is CASSGSSGNYEQYF.

The chain has TRBV5-1 and TRBJ2-1; D is undetermined. Trimming removed 0 bases from V and 7 bases from J, with 11 bases in between. The CDR3 is 14 amino acids. The germline V gene encodes CDR1 SGHRS and CDR2 YFSETQ. CDR3 loop: CASSLVLVKNEQFF. CDR3 in DNA: TGCGCCAGCAGCTTGGTACTGGTTAAAAATGAGCAGTTCTTC.

The V and J genes are TRBV28 and TRBJ2-3, with TRBD2 matching over 12 bases. Germline V gene data show CDR1 as MDHEN and CDR2 as SYDVKM. V gave up 6 bases and J gave up 5 bases; unmatched junction bases: 12. The CDR3 has 17 residues. CDR3: CASSFWTSGTGGDTQYF. CDR3 DNA sequence: TGTGCCAGCAGCTTTTGGACTAGCGGGACCGGAGGAGATACGCAGTATTTT.

This clonotype was counted between two and nine times. V is TRBV11-2 and J is TRBJ1-2; unclear D gene. The CDR3 is 12 amino acids. Trimming removed 0 bases at V and 6 bases at J, with 5 bases between. CDR1 SGHAT and CDR2 FQNNGV come from the germline V gene. The CDR3 reads CASSLESHGYTF. CDR3 nucleotides: TGTGCCAGCAGCTTAGAGAGTCATGGCTACACCTTC. Based on the CDR3 plus reference TRBV11-2 and TRBJ1-2, the full variable domain is EAGVAQSPRYKIIEKRQSVAFWCNPISGHATLYWYQQILGQGPKLLIQFQNNGVVDDSQLPKDRFSAERLKGVDSTLKIQPAKLEDSAVYLCASSLESHGYTFGSGTRLTVV.

V and J are TRBV4-2 and TRBJ2-5; 7 nucleotides match TRBD1. The J segment lost 1 base and the V segment lost 5 bases, leaving 7 bases of the junction unmatched. The CDR3 contains 15 residues. CDR1 is LGHNA and CDR2 is YNFKEQ in the germline V gene. CDR3 amino acids: CASSKSGTAQETQYF. The CDR3 DNA sequence: TGTGCCAGCAGCAAGTCGGGGACAGCCCAAGAGACCCAGTACTTC.

This clonotype appeared a few times. The rearrangement links TRBV19 to TRBJ2-2; D is possibly TRBD2 (6 bases). V lost 2 bases and J 5 bases, leaving 12 bases between the germline ends. The CDR3 has 15 amino acids. Germline loops: CDR1 LNHDA, CDR2 SQIVND (reference sequence). CDR3 DNA sequence: TGTGCCAGTAGTATATCGGGGGTTGGGACCGGGGAGCTGTTTTTT. Its translation is CASSISGVGTGELFF.

A word on this clonotype: The junction differs from germline at one of its ends, possibly a read error. The chain links TRBV7-2 to TRBJ2-4; 8 positions agree with TRBD2. CDR1 and CDR2 from the germline V gene are SGHTA and FQGNSA. The CDR3 is 15 residues long. Here the CDR3 DNA reads TGTGCCAGCAGCTCCGGGGGGCACGGACTAGCCTCTAGCCGCTTC. It translates to CASSSGGHGLASSRF.